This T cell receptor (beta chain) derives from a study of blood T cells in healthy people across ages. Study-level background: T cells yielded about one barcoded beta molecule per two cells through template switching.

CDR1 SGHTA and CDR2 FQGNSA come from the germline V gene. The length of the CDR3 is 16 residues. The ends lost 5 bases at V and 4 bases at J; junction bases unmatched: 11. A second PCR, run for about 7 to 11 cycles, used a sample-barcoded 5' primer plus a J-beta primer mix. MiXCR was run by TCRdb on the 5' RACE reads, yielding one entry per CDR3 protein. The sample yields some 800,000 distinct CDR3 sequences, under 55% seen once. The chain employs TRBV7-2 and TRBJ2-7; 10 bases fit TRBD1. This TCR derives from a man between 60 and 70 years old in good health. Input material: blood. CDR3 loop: CASSPTQDRGIYEQYF. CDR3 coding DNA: TGTGCCAGCAGCCCAACCCAGGACAGGGGGATTTACGAGCAGTACTTC. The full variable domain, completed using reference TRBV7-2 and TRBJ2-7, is GAGVSQSPSNKVTEKGKDVELRCDPISGHTALYWYRQSLGQGLEFLIYFQGNSAPDKSGLPSDRFSAERTGGSVSTLTIQRTQQEDSAVYLCASSPTQDRGIYEQYFGPGTRLTVT.